These 31 T cell receptor beta chains share one sample of origin, sequenced in a study of human T cells and chemical hapten exposure. TCRdb re-called the RACE reads through MiXCR, storing one row per CDR3 protein. The table lists roughly 100,000 distinct CDR3 sequences, approximately 8.6% of them singletons. Time point here: patch test 2, 6 weeks after DPC sensitization. Treatment indicated: therapeutic diphenylcyclopropenone sensitization with weekly scalp DPC. Specimen: whole blood, collected in connection with sensitization to the hapten diphenylcyclopropenone (DPC). The source is a woman aged 40 to 50 with alopecia areata. Some clones in this sample may be carry-over from other donors' samples.

The chain employs TRBV3-1 and TRBJ2-1; D is undetermined. Trimming stripped 0 bases from V and 3 bases from J, with 9 bases between. This CDR3 is built from 15 residues. Per the germline V gene, CDR1 is LGHDT and CDR2 is YNNKEL (reference sequence). Here the CDR3 reads CASSQERLLYNEQFF. The CDR3 DNA follows: TGTGCCAGCAGCCAAGAACGCCTACTCTACAATGAGCAGTTCTTC.

This rearrangement joins TRBV6-2 or TRBV6-3 to TRBJ2-1; the D is unclear. Per the germline V gene, CDR1 is MNHEY and CDR2 is SVGEGT. CDR3 length: 14 residues. Trimming cost V 0 bases and J 3 bases, with 6 bases left between them. This CDR3 reads CASSYSNFYNEQFF. In nucleotides, the CDR3 is TGTGCCAGCAGTTACTCGAATTTCTACAATGAGCAGTTCTTC.

The chain has TRBV12-3 or TRBV12-4 and TRBJ2-1, with 9 bases fitting TRBD2. This CDR3 comprises 16 residues. With V trimmed by 6 bases and J by 0 bases, 6 bases remained unmatched. The CDR3 here is CASRSTSGSSYNEQFF. For the CDR3, the DNA is TGTGCCAGCAGGTCGACTAGCGGTAGCTCCTACAATGAGCAGTTCTTC.

CDR3 DNA sequence: TGCAGTGCCAGTAGGGGGGGACCCAAAAACATTCAGTACTTC. This sequence encodes CSASRGGPKNIQYF. The V gene is TRBV20-1, the J gene TRBJ2-4; possible D gene TRBD2, 7 bases. This CDR3 is 14 amino acids long. Trimming removed 6 bases at V and 2 bases at J, with 14 bases between. Germline CDR1 is DFQATT and CDR2 is SNEGSKA (reference sequence).

This clonotype showed up just a few times. This chain links TRBV5-6 with TRBJ2-2, with D unresolved. V lost 2 bases to trimming and J lost 2 bases, with 4 bases between them. Germline V gene sequence: CDR1 SGHDT, CDR2 YYEEEE. This CDR3 spans 13 amino acids. The CDR3 sequence: CASSLYNTGELFF. The CDR3 DNA is TGTGCCAGCAGCTTATATAACACCGGGGAGCTGTTTTTT. The full variable domain, in which reference TRBV5-6 and TRBJ2-2 provide the parts outside the CDR3, is DAGVTQSPTHLIKTRGQQVTLRCSPKSGHDTVSWYQQALGQGPQFIFQYYEEEERQRGNFPDRFSGHQFPNYSSELNVNALLLGDSALYLCASSLYNTGELFFGEGSRLTVL.

The sample holds many counts of this clonotype. The chain has TRBV20-1 and TRBJ2-2, with 12 nucleotides matching TRBD2. The germline CDR1 and CDR2 sequences are DFQATT and SNEGSKA (reference sequence). The ends lost 6 bases at V and 4 bases at J; junction bases unmatched: 3. The CDR3 is 14 residues long. The CDR3 coding sequence is TGCAGTGCCGGACTAGCGGGATCCACCGGGGAGCTGTTTTTT. Its protein is CSAGLAGSTGELFF.

This clonotype was recorded at least ten times. The chain uses TRBV18 and TRBJ2-7; D might be TRBD2 (5 bases). Looked up from germline, CDR1 is KGHSH and CDR2 is LQKENI. The V gene lost 4 bases and the J gene lost 4 bases, with 14 bases spanning the gap. CDR3 length equals 14 residues. The DNA of the CDR3 is TGTGCCAGCTCACACCCTGCCGGGAATTACGAGCAGTACTTC. The encoded protein is CASSHPAGNYEQYF. Together with reference TRBV18 and TRBJ2-7, the CDR3 gives the full variable domain: NAGVMQNPRHLVRRRGQEARLRCSPMKGHSHVYWYRQLPEEGLKFMVYLQKENIIDESGMPKERFSAEFPKEGPSILRIQQVVRGDSAAYFCASSHPAGNYEQYFGPGTRLTVT.

Relative to its sample, this clonotype is medium-sized (0.01 to 0.1%). The chain combines TRBV12-3 or TRBV12-4 with TRBJ1-1, with D uncertain. CDR3 length: 16 residues. The germline V and J ends were trimmed by 6 bases and 2 bases, with 19 bases remaining between them. The CDR3 protein is CASRSSGHMLNTEAFF. The CDR3 region has the DNA TGTGCCAGCAGGAGTTCGGGCCATATGCTTAACACTGAAGCTTTCTTT.

This clonotype was detected only a few times. V is TRBV18 and J is TRBJ1-2; D remains ambiguous. The ends were cut back, 3 bases at V and 1 base at J, with 12 bases in the middle. CDR1 and CDR2 from the germline V gene are KGHSH and LQKENI. The length of the CDR3 is 15 residues. The CDR3 region has the DNA TGTGCCAGCTCACCCGGGGAAGGGATTAACTATGGCTACACCTTC. Amino acid sequence: CASSPGEGINYGYTF. Drawing the rest from reference TRBV18 and TRBJ1-2, the complete variable domain is NAGVMQNPRHLVRRRGQEARLRCSPMKGHSHVYWYRQLPEEGLKFMVYLQKENIIDESGMPKERFSAEFPKEGPSILRIQQVVRGDSAAYFCASSPGEGINYGYTFGSGTRLTVV.

There are many counts of this clonotype. The chain combines TRBV27 with TRBJ2-3; D may correspond to TRBD1 or TRBD2 (5 bases each). CDR1 and CDR2 from the germline V gene are MNHEY and SMNVEV (reference sequence). The CDR3 has 14 residues. The germline V and J ends were trimmed by 5 bases and 1 base, with 10 bases remaining between them. In DNA form, the CDR3 reads TGTGCCAGCAGTGGGACGGTCCGCACAGATACGCAGTATTTT. Translated, it gives CASSGTVRTDTQYF.

This clonotype has only a few counts. CDR3 bases: TGCAGCGTGGGACTTATAGCTAACTATGGCTACACCTTC. It yields the protein CSVGLIANYGYTF. The V call is TRBV29-1, the J call TRBJ1-2, with D perhaps TRBD1 (5 bases). Germline CDR1 is SQVTM and CDR2 is ANQGSEA. The V gene lost 6 bases and the J gene lost 0 bases, with 11 bases spanning the gap. The CDR3 spans 13 residues.

In its sample, this clonotype was seen many times. The chain uses TRBV6-5 and TRBJ2-2; TRBD2 agrees at 8 bases. Trimming removed 0 bases from V and 6 bases from J; junction bases left unmatched: 15. The CDR3 totals 19 residues. Germline CDR1 reads MNHEY; CDR2 reads SVGAGI. CDR3 in amino acids: CASSYSAPTVRGGPGELFF. Written as DNA, the CDR3 is TGTGCCAGCAGTTACTCGGCCCCGACCGTCCGGGGGGGTCCCGGGGAGCTGTTTTTT.

In its sample, this clonotype was seen many times. This sequence joins TRBV12-3 or TRBV12-4 and TRBJ2-5; 7 nucleotides match TRBD2. The CDR3 has 15 amino acids. Germline trimming cut 6 bases from V and 5 bases from J; bases unmatched to any gene: 12. The CDR3 nucleotides read TGTGCCAGCAGCCCCCAGGGCCGGCGGGAGGAGACCCAGTACTTC. It specifies CASSPQGRREETQYF.

In its sample, this clonotype was seen many times. The V and J genes are TRBV5-4 and TRBJ2-1; 8 bases map to TRBD2. J lost 5 bases, V lost 0 bases, and 4 bases had no gene match. In germline, CDR1 is SGHNT, CDR2 YYREEE (reference sequence). The CDR3 sequence is 15 residues long. The CDR3 protein is CASSLAGRADNEQFF. In DNA, the CDR3 is TGTGCCAGCAGCTTGGCCGGGAGGGCGGACAATGAGCAGTTCTTC.

Here the CDR3 DNA reads TGTGCCAGCAGCTTAACTAGCGGGAGGTCCGCGAACACCGGGGAGCTGTTTTTT. Translation gives CASSLTSGRSANTGELFF. The chain uses TRBV7-3 and TRBJ2-2; TRBD2 aligns across 10 bases. Germline CDR1 reads SGHTA; CDR2 reads FQGTGA. Trimming at V came to 0 bases and at J to 0 bases, leaving 4 bases not matched to a gene. The CDR3 loop spans 18 amino acids.

The gene calls are TRBV11-3 and TRBJ2-2; D not resolved. V was shortened by 5 bases and J by 4 bases, with 5 bases between the two germline ends. Per the germline V gene, CDR1 is SGHNT and CDR2 is YENEEA. The CDR3 loop spans 12 amino acids. The CDR3 DNA reads as TGTGCCAGCAGCAAAACCACCGGGGAGCTGTTTTTT. Translation: CASSKTTGELFF.

This clonotype was recorded many times. The chain recombines TRBV7-9 with TRBJ2-3; no definite D call. Trimming removed 2 bases from V and 2 bases from J, with 8 bases in between. Germline CDR1 reads SEHNR; CDR2 reads FQNEAQ (reference sequence). This CDR3 is 14 amino acids long. CDR3 region: CASSLNSLTDTQYF. The CDR3 region has the DNA TGTGCCAGCAGCTTAAACTCCCTCACAGATACGCAGTATTTT.

This clonotype has more than one count but fewer than ten. CDR3 amino acids: CASSQADRAEQYF. CDR3 coding DNA: TGTGCCAGCTCCCAAGCGGATAGGGCCGAGCAGTACTTC. The V call is TRBV18, the J call TRBJ2-7; a possible D gene is TRBD2 (5 bases). The CDR3 covers 13 residues. Germline V lookup: CDR1 KGHSH, CDR2 LQKENI. V shed 6 bases and J shed 6 bases, with 15 bases lying between them. The full variable domain, rest sourced from reference TRBV18 and TRBJ2-7, is NAGVMQNPRHLVRRRGQEARLRCSPMKGHSHVYWYRQLPEEGLKFMVYLQKENIIDESGMPKERFSAEFPKEGPSILRIQQVVRGDSAAYFCASSQADRAEQYFGPGTRLTVT.

This clonotype was observed many times. A read error may produce the germline difference seen at one junction end. The gene calls are TRBV3-1 and TRBJ2-1; D is unclear. The V gene's germline CDR1 is LGHDT and CDR2 YNNKEL (reference sequence). The CDR3 consists of 12 residues. CDR3 sequence (DNA): TGCGCCAGCAGCCAAGTAGGACATGAGCAGTTCTTC. It codes for CASSQVGHEQFF.

At least ten counts were recorded for this clonotype. J is TRBJ1-2 and V is TRBV2; 8 bases map to TRBD1. The CDR3 has 18 amino acids. Losses at the gene ends were 6 bases for V and 4 bases for J; bases not matched to a gene: 19. Germline CDR1 reads SNHLY; CDR2 reads FYNNEI. CDR3 sequence (DNA): TGTGCCAGCAGCAAACTGCGGGGGACAGGCCGCACGGGCTATGGCTACACCTTC. It specifies CASSKLRGTGRTGYGYTF. Drawing the rest from reference TRBV2 and TRBJ1-2, the complete variable domain is EPEVTQTPSHQVTQMGQEVILRCVPISNHLYFYWYRQILGQKVEFLVSFYNNEISEKSEIFDDQFSVERPDGSNFTLKIRSTKLEDSAMYFCASSKLRGTGRTGYGYTFGSGTRLTVV.

The genes are TRBV20-1 and TRBJ2-5; no firm D call. V was shortened by 1 base and J by 4 bases, with 7 bases between the two germline ends. Germline lookup yields CDR1 DFQATT and CDR2 SNEGSKA (reference sequence). There are 12 residues in the CDR3. The DNA of the CDR3 is TGCAGTGCTAGAGGGCTAGTAGAGACCCAGTACTTC. Amino acid sequence: CSARGLVETQYF.

The table lists this clonotype with many counts. This chain links TRBV10-3 with TRBJ2-3; 10 positions match TRBD2. The germline gives CDR1 ENHRY, CDR2 SYGVKD. This CDR3 has 18 residues. V gave up 0 bases and J gave up 2 bases; unmatched junction bases: 8. CDR3 in DNA: TGTGCCATCAGTGAGTCTATAGCTAGCGGGAGTCTCACAGATACGCAGTATTTT. This translates into CAISESIASGSLTDTQYF.

This clonotype was recorded a few times. The gene calls are TRBV11-1 and TRBJ1-1; perhaps TRBD1 as D (5 bases). V was cut by 5 bases and J by 8 bases, with 15 bases left in between. Per germline, CDR1 SGHAT and CDR2 FQDESV (reference sequence). The CDR3 has 13 amino acids. The CDR3 spells CASSPAPGTEAFF. The CDR3, as DNA: TGTGCCAGCAGCCCAGCCCCGGGGACCGAAGCTTTCTTT.

The CDR3 sequence: CSVWGNTEAFF. The CDR3 DNA follows: TGCAGCGTTTGGGGGAACACTGAAGCTTTCTTT. This chain joins TRBV29-1 and TRBJ1-1, with D unclear. Germline CDR1 SQVTM, CDR2 ANQGSEA. The ends were cut back, 5 bases at V and 1 base at J, with 5 bases in the middle. There are 11 residues in the CDR3.

In this sample, this clonotype turned up many times. The chain uses TRBV6-5 and TRBJ1-2; 7 bases match TRBD1. Germline-derived CDR1 and CDR2 are MNHEY and SVGAGI. The CDR3 has 13 residues. Trimming removed 7 bases from V and 4 bases from J; junction bases left unmatched: 6. The CDR3 is CASKSSGGYGYTF. CDR3 nucleotides: TGTGCCAGCAAGTCATCAGGGGGCTATGGCTACACCTTC.

This clonotype has just a few counts. The chain carries TRBV18 and TRBJ2-1, with 7 bases lining up with TRBD1. There are 17 residues in the CDR3. Germline V lookup: CDR1 KGHSH, CDR2 LQKENI. J lost 4 bases, V lost 3 bases, and 12 bases had no gene match. CDR3 bases: TGTGCCAGCTCACCGGGAATTGGACAGGAACTTTACAATGAGCAGTTCTTC. This codes for CASSPGIGQELYNEQFF. Full variable domain (remainder filled in from reference TRBV18 and TRBJ2-1): NAGVMQNPRHLVRRRGQEARLRCSPMKGHSHVYWYRQLPEEGLKFMVYLQKENIIDESGMPKERFSAEFPKEGPSILRIQQVVRGDSAAYFCASSPGIGQELYNEQFFGPGTRLTVL.

This clonotype was observed at least ten times. This rearrangement joins TRBV10-3 to TRBJ1-2, with D perhaps TRBD1 (5 bases). The CDR3 runs to 14 residues. Looked up from germline, CDR1 is ENHRY and CDR2 is SYGVKD. V lost 3 bases and J lost 8, with 16 bases in between. CDR3 coding DNA: TGTGCCATCAGTGATCTTAGGAGGGGCGCGGGCTACACCTTC. Protein sequence: CAISDLRRGAGYTF.

The rearrangement links TRBV25-1 to TRBJ2-1; the D gene is possibly TRBD1 (6 bases). Germline assignment: CDR1 MGHDK and CDR2 SYGVNS. Trimming cost V 2 bases and J 4 bases, with 12 bases left between them. The CDR3 spans 15 residues. The CDR3 here is CASSEARTVYNEQFF. The CDR3 nucleotides are TGTGCCAGCAGTGAAGCCCGGACAGTATACAATGAGCAGTTCTTC.

This chain connects TRBV20-1 to TRBJ1-1; D unresolved. The CDR3 loop spans 11 amino acids. V was shortened by 4 bases and J by 10 bases, with 13 bases between the two germline ends. Germline V gene sequence: CDR1 DFQATT, CDR2 SNEGSKA (reference sequence). CDR3 region: CSAMGNGRAFF. The CDR3 DNA sequence: TGCAGTGCTATGGGAAACGGTCGAGCTTTCTTT.

The rearrangement uses TRBV12-3 or TRBV12-4 and TRBJ2-5; D tentatively fits TRBD1 or TRBD2 (5 bases each). V lost 1 base, J lost 5 bases, and 14 bases lay in between. The length of the CDR3 is 15 residues. The CDR3 DNA reads TGTGCCAGCAGTTTAGATACAGGACTCACGGAGACCCAGTACTTC. Protein: CASSLDTGLTETQYF.

This clonotype was detected many times. V is TRBV18 and J is TRBJ2-7, with D possibly matching TRBD1 (6 bases). V was cut by 8 bases and J by 0 bases, with 14 bases left in between. CDR1 is KGHSH and CDR2 is LQKENI in the germline V gene. The CDR3 runs to 14 residues. CDR3 DNA: TGTGCCAGCACCCAACAGGGCTACTCCTACGAGCAGTACTTC. Translating it yields CASTQQGYSYEQYF.